The rows below give T cell receptor beta chains drawn from one sample of a study of blood T cell repertoires in COVID-19. TCRdb's copy holds only in-frame clones and misses some; the assay was immunoSEQ multiplex PCR. The data contain a few hundred thousand clones, about 90% of them seen just once; the ten biggest clones take up roughly 3%. What was sequenced was PBMCs or T cells enriched from blood (not recorded which). These receptors were obtained from a woman aged 25 to 39 who had recovered from COVID-19. CDR3s include the opening cysteine and the closing phenylalanine or tryptophan. Fields, in order: D gene, clone size, V gene, J gene, CDR3 protein, CDR3 DNA. A D gene is named only where the DNA matches it firmly. Size values are once, few and many counts, or a class for expanded clones, and some rows have none.

d_gene: -
abundance: -
v_gene: TRBV5-1
j_gene: TRBJ2-7
CDR3aa: CASRHTTGSDEQYF
CDR3nt: TGCGCCAGCAGGCATACTACAGGGTCCGACGAGCAGTACTTC

d_gene: -
abundance: -
v_gene: TRBV5-1
j_gene: TRBJ1-2
CDR3aa: CASSLAPGASGYGYTF
CDR3nt: TGCGCCAGCAGCTTGGCCCCAGGGGCTTCTGGCTATGGCTACACCTTC

d_gene: -
abundance: -
v_gene: TRBV7-9
j_gene: TRBJ1-1
CDR3aa: CASSLGTRIWSTEAFF
CDR3nt: TGTGCCAGCAGCCTAGGGACACGGATCTGGAGCACTGAAGCTTTCTTT

d_gene: TRBD2
abundance: -
v_gene: TRBV18
j_gene: TRBJ2-7
CDR3aa: CASSPGLAVSYEQYF
CDR3nt: TGTGCCAGCTCACCGGGACTAGCGGTATCCTACGAGCAGTACTTC

d_gene: -
abundance: -
v_gene: TRBV23-1
j_gene: TRBJ2-3
CDR3aa: CASSQSGPQYF
CDR3nt: TGCGCCAGCAGTCAATCTGGCCCCCAGTATTTT

d_gene: TRBD1
abundance: once
v_gene: TRBV6-4
j_gene: TRBJ2-2
CDR3aa: CASSDAGGSNTGELFF
CDR3nt: TGTGCCAGCAGTGACGCAGGGGGCTCGAACACCGGGGAGCTGTTTTTT

d_gene: -
abundance: -
v_gene: TRBV7-9
j_gene: TRBJ1-2
CDR3aa: CASSPPGKGYGYTF
CDR3nt: TGTGCCAGCAGTCCCCCAGGGAAGGGGTATGGCTACACCTTC

d_gene: TRBD2
abundance: -
v_gene: TRBV2
j_gene: TRBJ2-5
CDR3aa: CASKISGNSGGQETQYF
CDR3nt: TGTGCCAGCAAAATCTCTGGTAATAGCGGGGGCCAAGAGACCCAGTACTTC

d_gene: TRBD1
abundance: -
v_gene: TRBV10-1
j_gene: TRBJ2-7
CDR3aa: CASRTNRGAHTYEQYF
CDR3nt: TGCGCCAGCAGGACCAACAGGGGGGCACATACCTACGAGCAGTACTTC

d_gene: TRBD1
abundance: -
v_gene: TRBV13
j_gene: TRBJ2-5
CDR3aa: CASSTRQGARETQYF
CDR3nt: TGTGCCAGCAGCACCCGACAGGGGGCCAGGGAGACCCAGTACTTC

d_gene: TRBD1
abundance: -
v_gene: TRBV5-1
j_gene: TRBJ2-7
CDR3aa: CASSGPGTGFDEQYF
CDR3nt: TGCGCCAGCAGCGGCCCCGGGACAGGGTTTGACGAGCAGTACTTC

d_gene: TRBD1
abundance: once
v_gene: TRBV28
j_gene: TRBJ1-5
CDR3aa: CASRIDRVGQPQHF
CDR3nt: TGTGCCAGCAGAATAGACAGGGTTGGGCAGCCCCAGCATTTT

d_gene: TRBD2
abundance: -
v_gene: TRBV6-4
j_gene: TRBJ2-5
CDR3aa: CASTRGGTQYF
CDR3nt: TGTGCCAGCACCCGGGGGGGGACCCAGTACTTC

d_gene: -
abundance: -
v_gene: TRBV6-5
j_gene: TRBJ1-5
CDR3aa: CASSYSSSGSNQPQHF
CDR3nt: TGTGCCAGCAGTTACTCGAGTTCAGGGAGCAATCAGCCCCAGCATTTT

d_gene: TRBD1
abundance: -
v_gene: TRBV2
j_gene: TRBJ1-6
CDR3aa: CASSLQTGDNSPLHF
CDR3nt: TGTGCCAGCAGCCTACAGACAGGGGATAATTCACCCCTCCACTTT

d_gene: -
abundance: -
v_gene: TRBV7-9
j_gene: TRBJ1-4
CDR3aa: CASSLDGRTGHEKLFF
CDR3nt: TGTGCCAGCAGCTTAGACGGGCGAACAGGGCACGAAAAACTGTTTTTT

d_gene: -
abundance: -
v_gene: TRBV10-3
j_gene: TRBJ2-3
CDR3aa: CAHLEEDTDTQYF
CDR3nt: TGTGCCCACCTCGAGGAGGACACAGATACGCAGTATTTT

d_gene: TRBD2
abundance: -
v_gene: TRBV13
j_gene: TRBJ2-5
CDR3aa: CASSSQLAGGQETQYF
CDR3nt: TGTGCCAGCAGCTCCCAACTAGCGGGGGGTCAAGAGACCCAGTACTTC

d_gene: -
abundance: -
v_gene: TRBV11-2
j_gene: TRBJ1-3
CDR3aa: CASSSTGSGNTIYF
CDR3nt: TGTGCCAGCAGCTCTACAGGGTCAGGAAACACCATATATTTT

d_gene: -
abundance: -
v_gene: TRBV7-9
j_gene: TRBJ2-7
CDR3aa: CASSLGKAGSYEQYF
CDR3nt: TGTGCCAGCAGCTTAGGCAAGGCAGGTTCCTACGAGCAGTACTTC

d_gene: TRBD1
abundance: -
v_gene: TRBV18
j_gene: TRBJ2-2
CDR3aa: CASSQGQGSTGELFF
CDR3nt: TGTGCCAGCTCACAAGGACAGGGATCCACCGGGGAGCTGTTTTTT

d_gene: -
abundance: -
v_gene: TRBV14
j_gene: TRBJ2-1
CDR3aa: CASSSWGGESGNFDHEQFF
CDR3nt: TGTGCCAGCAGCTCGTGGGGGGGCGAAAGCGGGAATTTTGACCATGAGCAGTTCTTC

d_gene: -
abundance: -
v_gene: TRBV2
j_gene: TRBJ1-2
CDR3aa: CASTPQGNYGYTF
CDR3nt: TGTGCCAGTACACCTCAGGGGAACTATGGCTACACCTTC

d_gene: -
abundance: -
v_gene: TRBV2
j_gene: TRBJ1-5
CDR3aa: CASSPTEGNQPQHF
CDR3nt: TGTGCCAGCAGTCCGACGGAGGGCAATCAGCCCCAGCATTTT

d_gene: -
abundance: -
v_gene: TRBV11-2
j_gene: TRBJ2-1
CDR3aa: CASSPRLDHEQFF
CDR3nt: TGTGCCAGCAGCCCTCGACTAGACCATGAGCAGTTCTTC

d_gene: -
abundance: -
v_gene: TRBV30
j_gene: TRBJ2-1
CDR3aa: CAWSQDRPNLYNEQFF
CDR3nt: TGTGCCTGGAGTCAGGACAGACCCAATCTGTACAATGAGCAGTTCTTC

d_gene: TRBD1
abundance: -
v_gene: TRBV30
j_gene: TRBJ1-6
CDR3aa: CAWGTGSPPLHF
CDR3nt: TGTGCCTGGGGGACAGGGAGCCCACCCCTCCACTTT

d_gene: -
abundance: -
v_gene: TRBV9
j_gene: TRBJ2-3
CDR3aa: CASSRGGGTDTQYF
CDR3nt: TGTGCCAGCAGCAGGGGCGGCGGCACAGATACGCAGTATTTT

d_gene: -
abundance: -
v_gene: TRBV6-5
j_gene: TRBJ1-2
CDR3aa: CASSLTASRGYTF
CDR3nt: TGTGCCAGCAGCTTGACAGCAAGTAGGGGCTACACCTTC

d_gene: -
abundance: -
v_gene: TRBV10-3
j_gene: TRBJ1-1
CDR3aa: CAISAVKNTEAFF
CDR3nt: TGTGCCATCAGTGCGGTAAAGAACACTGAAGCTTTCTTT

d_gene: TRBD1
abundance: -
v_gene: TRBV5-8
j_gene: TRBJ1-2
CDR3aa: CASSWGQEPNYGYTF
CDR3nt: TGTGCCAGCAGCTGGGGACAGGAACCTAACTATGGCTACACCTTC

d_gene: -
abundance: -
v_gene: TRBV4-2
j_gene: TRBJ1-4
CDR3aa: CASSQVTTATNEKLFF
CDR3nt: TGTGCCAGCAGCCAAGTCACCACAGCAACTAATGAAAAACTGTTTTTT

d_gene: -
abundance: -
v_gene: TRBV4-1
j_gene: TRBJ2-3
CDR3aa: CASSRSLGTKTADTQYF
CDR3nt: TGCGCCAGCAGCCGGTCCCTAGGGACAAAAACCGCGGATACGCAGTATTTT

d_gene: TRBD1
abundance: -
v_gene: TRBV5-5
j_gene: TRBJ2-7
CDR3aa: CASSLRGQGSYEQYF
CDR3nt: TGTGCCAGCAGCTTGCGGGGACAGGGTTCCTACGAGCAGTACTTC

d_gene: -
abundance: -
v_gene: TRBV5-1
j_gene: TRBJ1-1
CDR3aa: CASTTTGNTEAFF
CDR3nt: TGCGCCAGCACCACGACAGGGAACACTGAAGCTTTCTTT

d_gene: -
abundance: -
v_gene: TRBV3-1/TRBV3-2
j_gene: TRBJ1-1
CDR3aa: CASSQSPGATMNTEAFF
CDR3nt: TGTGCCAGCAGCCAATCCCCAGGGGCGACTATGAACACTGAAGCTTTCTTT

d_gene: -
abundance: -
v_gene: TRBV4-1
j_gene: TRBJ1-5
CDR3aa: CASSPGWDGGNQPQHF
CDR3nt: TGCGCCAGCAGCCCAGGCTGGGACGGGGGGAATCAGCCCCAGCATTTT

d_gene: TRBD1
abundance: once
v_gene: TRBV27
j_gene: TRBJ1-1
CDR3aa: CASSSIQGTRLTSTEAFF
CDR3nt: TGTGCCAGCAGTTCGATACAGGGGACCCGCCTCACGAGTACTGAAGCTTTCTTT

d_gene: -
abundance: few
v_gene: TRBV3-1/TRBV3-2
j_gene: TRBJ1-2
CDR3aa: CASSSLGLNRGYTF
CDR3nt: TGTGCCAGCAGCTCCTTGGGACTCAATAGAGGCTACACCTTC

d_gene: -
abundance: -
v_gene: TRBV6-5
j_gene: TRBJ2-3
CDR3aa: CASSSSGDTQYF
CDR3nt: -

d_gene: -
abundance: -
v_gene: TRBV7-9
j_gene: TRBJ2-7
CDR3aa: CASSLAAGETYEQYF
CDR3nt: TGTGCCAGCAGCTTAGCGGCCGGGGAAACCTACGAGCAGTACTTC